The sequence of this T cell receptor beta chain was determined in a study of T cell changes during pregnancy in multiple sclerosis. Trimming cost V 2 bases and J 8 bases, with 15 bases left between them. Germline-derived CDR1 and CDR2 are LNHNV and YYDKDF (reference sequence). This CDR3 spans 15 amino acids. Repertoires were generated with immunoSEQ multiplex PCR, while TCRdb's copy carries only in-frame clones and drops some. The profile shows tens of thousands of clones, 75% to 95% of them singletons. The V gene is TRBV15, the J gene TRBJ1-4, with D possibly TRBD1 on 6 matching bases. Source: CD4+ T cells from peripheral blood mononuclear cells, taken before pregnancy. This TCR was recovered from a female donor with multiple sclerosis, enrolled in a pregnancy study. The CDR3: CATSRSRDIGEKLFF. The CDR3 DNA sequence: TGTGCCACCAGCAGATCCCGGGACATAGGGGAAAAACTGTTTTTT. The full variable domain, in which reference TRBV15 and TRBJ1-4 provide the parts outside the CDR3, is DAMVIQNPRYQVTQFGKPVTLSCSQTLNHNVMYWYQQKSSQAPKLLFHYYDKDFNNEADTPDNFQSRRPNTSFCFLDIRSPGLGDTAMYLCATSRSRDIGEKLFFGSGTQLSVL.